This T cell receptor beta chain was sequenced during a study of blood T cell repertoires in COVID-19. Across the study: Samples representing acute and convalescent COVID-19 were sourced from the United States, Italy and Spain. T cells, B-cell-depleted T cells, or PBMCs provided the cDNA or gDNA that served as material.

Germline CDR1 is WNHNN and CDR2 is SYGVQD (reference sequence). This CDR3 comprises 16 residues. The V and J ends lost 0 bases and 3 bases, in that order; junction bases with no gene match: 8. Under the authors' procedure: Researchers report that nucleated cell counts were estimated from reference gene primer amplification. Sequencing used immunoSEQ multiplex PCR; TCRdb keeps in-frame clones, though not all of them. The DNA gave D and trimming, while V, J and clone size come from that table. The table lists about 75,000 clones, 88% of them singletons. V is TRBV10-1 and J is TRBJ2-7; 7 bases are a match to TRBD2. Material for sequencing was peripheral blood. This clonotype originated in a human donor in a cohort sampled during active COVID-19. CDR3 nucleotides: TGCGCCAGCAGTGAGTCGGGTGGTGCGGGAGTCTACGAGCAGTACTTC. This encodes CASSESGGAGVYEQYF.